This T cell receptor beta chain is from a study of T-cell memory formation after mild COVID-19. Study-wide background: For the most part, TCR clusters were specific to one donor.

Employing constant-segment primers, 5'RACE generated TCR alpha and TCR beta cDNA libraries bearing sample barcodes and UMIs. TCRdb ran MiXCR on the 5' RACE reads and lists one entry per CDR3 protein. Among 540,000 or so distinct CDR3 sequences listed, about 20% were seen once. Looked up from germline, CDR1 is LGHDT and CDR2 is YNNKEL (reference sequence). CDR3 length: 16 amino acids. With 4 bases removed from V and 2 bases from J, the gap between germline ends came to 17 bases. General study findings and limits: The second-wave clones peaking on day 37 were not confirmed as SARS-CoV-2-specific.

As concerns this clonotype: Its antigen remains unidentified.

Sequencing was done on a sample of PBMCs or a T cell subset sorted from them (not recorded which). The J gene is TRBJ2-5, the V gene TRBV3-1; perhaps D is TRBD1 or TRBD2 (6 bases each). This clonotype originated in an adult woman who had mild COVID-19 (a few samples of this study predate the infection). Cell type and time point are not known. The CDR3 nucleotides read TGTGCCAGCAGCCCACCTGAGGGGGGTATTCAAGAGACCCAGTACTTC. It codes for CASSPPEGGIQETQYF.